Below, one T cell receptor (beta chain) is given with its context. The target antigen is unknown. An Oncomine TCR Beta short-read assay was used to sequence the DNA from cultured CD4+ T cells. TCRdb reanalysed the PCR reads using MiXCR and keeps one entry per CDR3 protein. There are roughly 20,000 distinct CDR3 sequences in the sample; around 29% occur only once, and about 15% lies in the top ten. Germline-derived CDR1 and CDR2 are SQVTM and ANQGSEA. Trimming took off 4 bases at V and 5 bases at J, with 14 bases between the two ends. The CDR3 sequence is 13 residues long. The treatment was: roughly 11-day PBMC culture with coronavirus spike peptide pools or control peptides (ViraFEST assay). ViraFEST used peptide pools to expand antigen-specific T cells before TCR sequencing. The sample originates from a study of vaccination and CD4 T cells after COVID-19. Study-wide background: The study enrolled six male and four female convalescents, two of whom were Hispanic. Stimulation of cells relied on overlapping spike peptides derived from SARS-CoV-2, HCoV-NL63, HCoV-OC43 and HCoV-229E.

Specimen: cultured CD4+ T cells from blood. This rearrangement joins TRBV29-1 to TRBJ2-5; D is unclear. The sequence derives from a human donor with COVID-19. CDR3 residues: CSVGTWESETQYF. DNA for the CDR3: TGCAGCGTTGGGACGTGGGAAAGCGAGACCCAGTACTTC.